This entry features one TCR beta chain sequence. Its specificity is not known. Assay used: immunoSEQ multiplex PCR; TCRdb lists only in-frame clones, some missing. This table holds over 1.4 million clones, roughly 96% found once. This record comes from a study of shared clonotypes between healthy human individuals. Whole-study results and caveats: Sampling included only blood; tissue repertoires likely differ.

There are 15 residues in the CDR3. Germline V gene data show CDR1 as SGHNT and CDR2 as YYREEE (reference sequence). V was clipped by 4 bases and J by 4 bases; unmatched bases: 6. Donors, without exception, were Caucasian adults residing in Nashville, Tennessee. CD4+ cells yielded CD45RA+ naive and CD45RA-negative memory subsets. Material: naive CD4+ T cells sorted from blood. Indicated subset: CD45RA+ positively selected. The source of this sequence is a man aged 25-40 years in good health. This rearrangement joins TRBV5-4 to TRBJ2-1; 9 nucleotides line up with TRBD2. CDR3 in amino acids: CASSPRSGGYNEQFF. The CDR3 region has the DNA TGTGCCAGCAGCCCCCGCAGCGGGGGGTACAATGAGCAGTTCTTC.